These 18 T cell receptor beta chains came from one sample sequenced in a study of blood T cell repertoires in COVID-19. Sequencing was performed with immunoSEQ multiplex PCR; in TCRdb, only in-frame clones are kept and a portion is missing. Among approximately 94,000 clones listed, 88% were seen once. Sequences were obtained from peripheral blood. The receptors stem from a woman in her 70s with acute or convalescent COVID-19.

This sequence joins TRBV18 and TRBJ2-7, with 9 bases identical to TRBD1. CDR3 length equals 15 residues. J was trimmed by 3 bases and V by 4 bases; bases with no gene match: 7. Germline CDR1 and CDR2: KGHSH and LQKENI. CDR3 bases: TGTGCCAGCTCACGAAGCGGGACAGGGATCTACGAGCAGTACTTC. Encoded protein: CASSRSGTGIYEQYF. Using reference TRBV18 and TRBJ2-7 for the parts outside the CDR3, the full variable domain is NAGVMQNPRHLVRRRGQEARLRCSPMKGHSHVYWYRQLPEEGLKFMVYLQKENIIDESGMPKERFSAEFPKEGPSILRIQQVVRGDSAAYFCASSRSGTGIYEQYFGPGTRLTVT.

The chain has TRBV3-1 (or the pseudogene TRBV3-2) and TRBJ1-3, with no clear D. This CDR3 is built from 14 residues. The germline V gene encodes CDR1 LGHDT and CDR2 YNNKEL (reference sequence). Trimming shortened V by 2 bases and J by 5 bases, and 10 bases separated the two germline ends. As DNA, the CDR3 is TGTGCCAGCAGCCAACCAGTTTTTCGAAACACCATATATTTT. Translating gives CASSQPVFRNTIYF.

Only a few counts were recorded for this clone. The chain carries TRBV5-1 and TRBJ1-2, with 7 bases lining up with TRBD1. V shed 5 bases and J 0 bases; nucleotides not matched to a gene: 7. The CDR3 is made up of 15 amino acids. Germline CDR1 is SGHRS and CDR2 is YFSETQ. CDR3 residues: CASSLQGQANYGYTF. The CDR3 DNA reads TGCGCCAGCAGTTTGCAAGGACAGGCTAACTATGGCTACACCTTC.

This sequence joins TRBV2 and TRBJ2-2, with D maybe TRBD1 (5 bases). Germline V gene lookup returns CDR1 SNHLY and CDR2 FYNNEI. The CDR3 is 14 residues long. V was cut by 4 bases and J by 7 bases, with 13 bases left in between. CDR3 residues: CASSVRQGFGELFF. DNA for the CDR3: TGTGCCAGCAGTGTTCGTCAGGGTTTCGGGGAGCTGTTTTTT.

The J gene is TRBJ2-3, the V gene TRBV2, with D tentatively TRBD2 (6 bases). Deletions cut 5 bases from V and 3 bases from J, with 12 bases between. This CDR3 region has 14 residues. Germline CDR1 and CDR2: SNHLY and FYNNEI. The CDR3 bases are TGTGCCAGCAGTCCTAGCGCCTCAACAGATACGCAGTATTTT. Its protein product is CASSPSASTDTQYF.

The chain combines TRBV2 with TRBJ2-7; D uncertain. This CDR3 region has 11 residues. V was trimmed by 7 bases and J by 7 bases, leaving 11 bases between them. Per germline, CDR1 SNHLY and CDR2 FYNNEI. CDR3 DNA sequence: TGTGCCAGCACTGCCGTCGGGGAGCAGTACTTC. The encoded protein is CASTAVGEQYF.

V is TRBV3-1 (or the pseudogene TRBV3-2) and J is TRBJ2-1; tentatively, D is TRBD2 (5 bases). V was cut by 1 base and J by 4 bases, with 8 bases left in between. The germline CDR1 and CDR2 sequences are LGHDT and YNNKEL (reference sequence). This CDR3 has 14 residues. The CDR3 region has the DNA TGTGCCAGCAGCCAAGGGACTCGTTACAATGAGCAGTTCTTC. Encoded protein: CASSQGTRYNEQFF.

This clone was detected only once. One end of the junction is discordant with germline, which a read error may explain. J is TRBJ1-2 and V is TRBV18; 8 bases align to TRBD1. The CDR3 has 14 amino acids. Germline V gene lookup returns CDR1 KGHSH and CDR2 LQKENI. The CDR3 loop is CASSPQTGDYGYTF. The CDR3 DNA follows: TGTGCCAGCTCACCTCAGACAGGGGACTACGGCTACACCTTC.

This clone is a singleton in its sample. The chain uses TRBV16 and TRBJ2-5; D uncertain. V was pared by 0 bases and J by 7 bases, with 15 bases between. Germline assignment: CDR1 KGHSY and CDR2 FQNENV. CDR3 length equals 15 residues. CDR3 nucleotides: TGTGCCAGCAGCCAATCGTCGGCAGGCCCAGGGACCCAGTACTTC. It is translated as CASSQSSAGPGTQYF.

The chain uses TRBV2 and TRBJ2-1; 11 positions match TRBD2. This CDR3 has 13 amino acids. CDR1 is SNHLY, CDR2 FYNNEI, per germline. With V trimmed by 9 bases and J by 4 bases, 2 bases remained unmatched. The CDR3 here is CASRTSGYNEQFF. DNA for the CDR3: TGTGCCAGTAGGACTAGCGGGTACAATGAGCAGTTCTTC.

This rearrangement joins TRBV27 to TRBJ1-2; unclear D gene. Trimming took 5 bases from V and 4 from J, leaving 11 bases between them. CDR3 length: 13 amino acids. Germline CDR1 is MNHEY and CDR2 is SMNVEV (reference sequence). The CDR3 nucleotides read TGTGCCAGCAGTCCCGGGGTGTTCTATGGCTACACCTTC. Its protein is CASSPGVFYGYTF.

CDR3 sequence: CASSEAVGGQPQHF. In DNA form, the CDR3 reads TGTGCCAGCAGTGAAGCGGTAGGGGGTCAGCCCCAGCATTTT. The chain employs TRBV6-1 and TRBJ1-5; tentatively, D is TRBD1 (6 bases). Per the germline V gene, CDR1 is MNHNS and CDR2 is SASEGT. V lost 0 bases to trimming and J lost 6 bases, with 9 bases between them. The CDR3 has 14 residues.

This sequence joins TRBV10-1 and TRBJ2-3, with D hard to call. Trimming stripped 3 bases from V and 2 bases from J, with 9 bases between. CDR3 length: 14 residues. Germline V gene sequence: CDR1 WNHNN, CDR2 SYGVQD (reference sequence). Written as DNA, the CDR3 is TGCGCCAGCAGTGACCAGAGGATCACAGATACGCAGTATTTT. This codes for CASSDQRITDTQYF.

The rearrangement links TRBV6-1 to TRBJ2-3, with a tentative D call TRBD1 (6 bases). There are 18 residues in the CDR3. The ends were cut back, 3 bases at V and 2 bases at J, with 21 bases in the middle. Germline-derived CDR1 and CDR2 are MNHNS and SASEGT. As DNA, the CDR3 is TGTGCCAGCAGTGACCGCAGGACAGCCCAGGGGCACACAGATACGCAGTATTTT. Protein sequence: CASSDRRTAQGHTDTQYF.

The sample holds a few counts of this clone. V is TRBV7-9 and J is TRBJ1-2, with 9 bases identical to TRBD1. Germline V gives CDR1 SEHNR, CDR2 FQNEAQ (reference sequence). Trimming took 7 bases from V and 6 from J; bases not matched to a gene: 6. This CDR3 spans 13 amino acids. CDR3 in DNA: TGTGCCAGCACTCCTCGGACAGGGGATGGCTACACCTTC. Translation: CASTPRTGDGYTF.

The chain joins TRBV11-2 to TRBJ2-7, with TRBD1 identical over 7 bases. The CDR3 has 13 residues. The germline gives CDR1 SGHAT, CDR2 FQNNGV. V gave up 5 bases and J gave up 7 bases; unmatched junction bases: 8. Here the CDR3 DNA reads TGTGCCAGCAGCCCGACAGGGAGCAAGGAGCAGTACTTC. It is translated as CASSPTGSKEQYF.

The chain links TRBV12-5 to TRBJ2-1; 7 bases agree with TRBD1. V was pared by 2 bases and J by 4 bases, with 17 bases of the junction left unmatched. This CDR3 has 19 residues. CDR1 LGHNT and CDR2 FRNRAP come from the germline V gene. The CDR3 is CASGLYSQVRGLVYNEQFF. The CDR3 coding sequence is TGTGCTAGTGGTTTGTATAGTCAAGTGAGGGGGCTTGTTTACAATGAGCAGTTCTTC.

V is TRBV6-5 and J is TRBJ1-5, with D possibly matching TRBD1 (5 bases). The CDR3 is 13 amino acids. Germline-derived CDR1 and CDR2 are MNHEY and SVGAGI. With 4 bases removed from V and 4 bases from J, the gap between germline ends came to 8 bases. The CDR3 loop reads CASSFRANQPQHF. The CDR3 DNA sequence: TGTGCCAGCAGTTTCAGGGCTAATCAGCCCCAGCATTTT.